The clone carrying this T cell receptor beta chain was seen a few times. The target antigen is unknown. V was cut by 4 bases and J by 1 base, with 20 bases left in between. CDR1 is MDHEN and CDR2 is SYDVKM in the germline V gene. This CDR3 is 19 amino acids long. This record comes from a study of CD8 T cells in ankylosing spondylitis. The study, taken as a whole, reports: Characteristic of ankylosing spondylitis blood, it appeared, was a TCR beta motif comprising about eight highly homologous variants. Disease-associated clones were CD8+ and fairly uncommon in peripheral blood.

Quantitative molecular-barcoded 5'-RACE generated the TCR beta libraries. Via MiXCR, TCRdb re-called the 5' RACE reads, giving one row per CDR3 protein. This table has about 500,000 distinct CDR3 sequences, approximately 5% appearing once. The source is a male donor with ankylosing spondylitis. The sequencing input was blood, either unsorted or a sorted T cell fraction (not recorded which). This sequence joins TRBV28 and TRBJ2-6; D is possibly TRBD1 (6 bases). CDR3 in amino acids: CASSWGQGATDSGANVLTF. Here the CDR3 DNA reads TGTGCCAGCAGTTGGGGGCAGGGAGCCACGGATTCTGGGGCCAACGTCCTGACTTTC.